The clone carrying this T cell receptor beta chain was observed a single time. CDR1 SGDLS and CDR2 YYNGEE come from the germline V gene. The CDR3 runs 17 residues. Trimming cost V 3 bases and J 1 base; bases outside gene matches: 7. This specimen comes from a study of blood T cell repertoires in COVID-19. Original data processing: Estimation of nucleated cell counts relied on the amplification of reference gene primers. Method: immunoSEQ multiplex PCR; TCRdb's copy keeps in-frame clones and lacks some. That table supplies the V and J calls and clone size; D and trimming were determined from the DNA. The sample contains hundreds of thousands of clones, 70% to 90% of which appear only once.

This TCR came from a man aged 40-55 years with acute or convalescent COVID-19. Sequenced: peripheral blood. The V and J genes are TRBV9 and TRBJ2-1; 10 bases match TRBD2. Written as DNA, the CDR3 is TGTGCCAGCAGCGGCCGGCTAGCGGGAGTTTCCTACAATGAGCAGTTCTTC. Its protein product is CASSGRLAGVSYNEQFF.